The entry below gives a single T cell receptor (beta chain) sequence along with its context. Donors showed nominal health when sampled, although they likely had unrecorded immune exposures. This record belongs to a study of cytomegalovirus exposure and HLA in healthy donors. The PCR made use of 60 Vbeta and 13 Jbeta primers. TCRdb's copy holds only in-frame clones and misses some; the assay was immunoSEQ multiplex PCR. This sample has about 190,000 clones; over 80% occur once, and the top ten carry approximately 6%. CDR1 and CDR2 from the germline V gene are SGHDN and FVKESK. The CDR3 extends over 14 amino acids. J gave up 6 bases and V 7 bases, and 7 bases lay outside the gene matches.

Sequencing input: PBMCs. The TCR originated in a man in his forties in good health and CMV-seropositive. The chain links TRBV14 to TRBJ2-2, with TRBD1 identical over 8 bases. The CDR3 DNA reads as TGTGCCAGCACGCGACAGGGGAAAGCCGGGGAGCTGTTTTTT. Translated, it gives CASTRQGKAGELFF. The whole variable domain, filled in from reference TRBV14 and TRBJ2-2, reads EAGVTQFPSHSVIEKGQTVTLRCDPISGHDNLYWYRRVMGKEIKFLLHFVKESKQDESGMPNNRFLAERTGGTYSTLKVQPAELEDSGVYFCASTRQGKAGELFFGEGSRLTVL.